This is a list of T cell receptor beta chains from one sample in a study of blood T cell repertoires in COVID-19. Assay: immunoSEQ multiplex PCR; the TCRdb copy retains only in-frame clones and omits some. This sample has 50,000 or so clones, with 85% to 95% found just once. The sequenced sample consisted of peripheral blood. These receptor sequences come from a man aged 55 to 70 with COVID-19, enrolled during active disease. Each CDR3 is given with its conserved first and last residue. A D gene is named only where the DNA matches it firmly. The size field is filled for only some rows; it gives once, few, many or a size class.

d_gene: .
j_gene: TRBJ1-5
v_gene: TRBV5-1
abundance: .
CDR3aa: CASSKDRGLNQPQHF
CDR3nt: TGCGCCAGCAGTAAAGACCGGGGTCTAAATCAGCCCCAGCATTTT

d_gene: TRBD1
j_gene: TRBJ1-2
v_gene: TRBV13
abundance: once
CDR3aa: CASSPPDRGRYGYTF
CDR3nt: TGTGCCAGCAGCCCGCCGGACAGGGGACGCTATGGCTACACCTTC

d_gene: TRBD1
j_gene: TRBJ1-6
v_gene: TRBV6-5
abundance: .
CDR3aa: CASSWGTGTNSPLHF
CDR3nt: TGTGCCAGCAGTTGGGGGACAGGGACTAATTCACCCCTCCACTTT

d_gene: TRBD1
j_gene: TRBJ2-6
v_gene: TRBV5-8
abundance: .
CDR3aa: CASSQGQSGANVLTF
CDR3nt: TGTGCCAGCAGCCAGGGACAGTCTGGGGCCAACGTCCTGACTTTC

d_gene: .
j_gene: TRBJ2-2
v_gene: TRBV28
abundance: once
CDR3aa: CATLEGVLTGELFF
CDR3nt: TGTGCCACCCTGGAAGGGGTTCTTACCGGGGAGCTGTTTTTT

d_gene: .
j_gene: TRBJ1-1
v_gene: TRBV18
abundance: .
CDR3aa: CASSLQPPTNTEAFF
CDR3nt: TGTGCCAGCTCACTACAGCCGCCTACGAACACTGAAGCTTTCTTT

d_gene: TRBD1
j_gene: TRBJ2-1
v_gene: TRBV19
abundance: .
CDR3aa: CASSGQGGNYNEQFF
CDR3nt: TGTGCCAGTTCGGGACAGGGAGGGAACTACAATGAGCAGTTCTTC

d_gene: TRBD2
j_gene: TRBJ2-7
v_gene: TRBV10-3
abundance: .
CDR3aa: CAIRGGRSSYEQYF
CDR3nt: TGTGCCATCAGGGGCGGGAGAAGCTCCTACGAGCAGTACTTC

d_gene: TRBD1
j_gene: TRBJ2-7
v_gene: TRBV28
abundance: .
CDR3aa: CASSSELRTGRTYEQYF
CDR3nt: TGTGCCAGCAGCTCTGAATTAAGGACAGGGCGGACCTACGAGCAGTACTTC

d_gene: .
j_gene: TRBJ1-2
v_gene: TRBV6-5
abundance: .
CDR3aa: CASSYSWQGINGYTF
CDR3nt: TGTGCCAGCAGTTACTCGTGGCAGGGGATTAATGGCTACACCTTC

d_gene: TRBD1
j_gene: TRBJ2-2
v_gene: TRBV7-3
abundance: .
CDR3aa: CASSETGGMNTGELFF
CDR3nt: TGTGCCAGCAGCGAGACAGGGGGAATGAACACCGGGGAGCTGTTTTTT

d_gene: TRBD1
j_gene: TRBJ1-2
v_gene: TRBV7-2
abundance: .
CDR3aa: CASSPDRGWTF
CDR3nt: TGTGCCAGCAGCCCGGACAGGGGATGGACCTTC

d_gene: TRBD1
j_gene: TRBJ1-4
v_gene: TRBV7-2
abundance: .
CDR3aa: CASSLGGTGQAKLFF
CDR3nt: TGTGCCAGCAGCTTAGGAGGGACAGGGCAAGCAAAACTGTTTTTT

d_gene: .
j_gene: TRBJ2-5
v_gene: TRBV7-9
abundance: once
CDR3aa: CASSSGLAISGTQYF
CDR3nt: TGTGCCAGCAGCTCGGGACTGGCCATTTCGGGTACCCAGTACTTC

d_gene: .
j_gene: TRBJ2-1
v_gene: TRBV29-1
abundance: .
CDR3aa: CSARLMGEQFF
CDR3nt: TGCAGCGCCCGACTGATGGGTGAGCAGTTCTTC

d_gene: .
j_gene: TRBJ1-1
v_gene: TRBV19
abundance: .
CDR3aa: CASSVQGNTEAFF
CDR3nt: TGTGCCAGTAGTGTACAGGGGAACACTGAAGCTTTCTTT

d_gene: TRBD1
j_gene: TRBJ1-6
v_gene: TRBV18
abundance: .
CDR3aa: CASSPLPTGGTTPLHF
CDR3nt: TGTGCCAGCTCACCACTCCCGACAGGGGGGACAACACCCCTCCACTTT

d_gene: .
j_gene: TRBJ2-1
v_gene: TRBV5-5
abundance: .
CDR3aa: CASSSRDGSSYNEQFF
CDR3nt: TGTGCCAGCAGCTCCCGGGACGGGAGCTCCTACAATGAGCAGTTCTTC

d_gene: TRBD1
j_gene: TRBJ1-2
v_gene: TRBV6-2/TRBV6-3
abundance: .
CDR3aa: CASSSPGQGAYGYTF
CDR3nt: TGTGCCAGCAGTTCCCCGGGACAGGGGGCCTATGGCTACACCTTC

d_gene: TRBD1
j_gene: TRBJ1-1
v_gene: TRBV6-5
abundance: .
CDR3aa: CASSYPGTGVRTEAFF
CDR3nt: TGTGCCAGCAGTTATCCCGGGACAGGGGTCAGGACTGAAGCTTTCTTT

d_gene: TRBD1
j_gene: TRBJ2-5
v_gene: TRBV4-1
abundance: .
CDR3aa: CASSLRTGTLIETQYF
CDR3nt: TGCGCCAGCAGCCTACGGACAGGGACGCTGATAGAGACCCAGTACTTC

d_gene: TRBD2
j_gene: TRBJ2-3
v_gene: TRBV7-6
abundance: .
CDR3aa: CASSFLLSGSQSLSTDTQYF
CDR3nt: TGTGCCAGCAGCTTCCTTCTTAGCGGGAGTCAATCCCTTAGCACAGATACGCAGTATTTT

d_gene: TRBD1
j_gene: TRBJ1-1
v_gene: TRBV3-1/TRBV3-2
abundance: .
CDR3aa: CASSRTGVRAFF
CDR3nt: TGTGCCAGCAGCCGGACAGGGGTCCGAGCTTTCTTT

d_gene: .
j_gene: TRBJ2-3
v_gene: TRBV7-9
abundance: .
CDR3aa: CASSPRGPDTQYF
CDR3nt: TGTGCCAGCAGCCCGAGAGGCCCAGATACGCAGTATTTT

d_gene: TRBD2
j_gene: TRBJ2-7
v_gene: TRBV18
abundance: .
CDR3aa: CASSSGLAGPYEQYF
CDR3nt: TGTGCCAGCTCATCGGGACTAGCGGGCCCCTACGAGCAGTACTTC

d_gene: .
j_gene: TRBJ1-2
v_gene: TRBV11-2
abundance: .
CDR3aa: CASSLGVETVSSRATF
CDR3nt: TGTGCCAGCAGCTTAGGGGTCGAGACAGTCTCGAGTCGGGCCACCTTC

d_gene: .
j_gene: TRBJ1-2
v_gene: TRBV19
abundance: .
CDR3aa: CASSIGDDYGYTF
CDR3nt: TGTGCCAGTAGTATCGGGGATGACTATGGCTACACCTTC

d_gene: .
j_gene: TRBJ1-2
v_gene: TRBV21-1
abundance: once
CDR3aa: CASSKWQGVDGYTF
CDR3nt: TGTGCCAGCAGCAAATGGCAGGGGGTGGATGGCTACACCTTC

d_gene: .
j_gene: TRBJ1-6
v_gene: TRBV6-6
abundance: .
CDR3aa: CASSGGIYNSPLHF
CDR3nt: TGTGCCAGCAGTGGCGGGATTTATAATTCACCCCTCCACTTT

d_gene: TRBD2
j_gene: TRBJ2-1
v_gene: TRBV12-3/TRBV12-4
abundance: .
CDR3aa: CASSLTPGGEFF
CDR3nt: TGTGCCAGCAGTTTGACACCGGGGGGGGAGTTCTTC

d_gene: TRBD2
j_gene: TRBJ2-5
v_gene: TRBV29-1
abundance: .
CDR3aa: CSVGTSGGKTQYF
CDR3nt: TGCAGCGTTGGGACTAGCGGGGGGAAGACCCAGTACTTC

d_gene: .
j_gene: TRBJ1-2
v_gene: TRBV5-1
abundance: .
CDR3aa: CASSLEQPHGYTF
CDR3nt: TGCGCCAGCAGCTTGGAACAGCCCCATGGCTACACCTTC

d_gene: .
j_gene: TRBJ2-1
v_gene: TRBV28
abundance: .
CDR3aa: CASTWASEQFF
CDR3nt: TGTGCCAGCACCTGGGCGAGTGAGCAGTTCTTC

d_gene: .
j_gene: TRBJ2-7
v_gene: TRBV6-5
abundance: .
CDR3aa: CASRSEKPRDEQYF
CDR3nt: TGTGCCAGCAGATCGGAGAAGCCACGGGACGAGCAGTACTTC

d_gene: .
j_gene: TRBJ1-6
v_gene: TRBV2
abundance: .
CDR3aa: CASSAEVGAPLHF
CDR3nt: TGTGCCAGCAGTGCGGAGGTTGGAGCACCCCTCCACTTT

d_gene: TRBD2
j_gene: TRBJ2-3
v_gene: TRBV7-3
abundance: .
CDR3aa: CASSPPGLAGGTDTQYF
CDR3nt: TGTGCCAGCAGCCCCCCGGGACTAGCGGGCGGCACAGATACGCAGTATTTT

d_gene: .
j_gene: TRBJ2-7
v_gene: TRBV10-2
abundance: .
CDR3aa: CASSETNLGQKYEQYF
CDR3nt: TGCGCCAGCAGTGAGACAAACCTAGGACAGAAATACGAGCAGTACTTC

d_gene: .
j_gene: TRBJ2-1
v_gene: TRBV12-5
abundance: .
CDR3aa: CASGLDASAEQFF
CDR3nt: TGTGCTAGTGGTTTAGATGCTAGTGCTGAGCAGTTCTTC

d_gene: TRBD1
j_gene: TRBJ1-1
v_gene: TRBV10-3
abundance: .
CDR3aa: CAIRADRVRVAEAFF
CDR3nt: TGTGCCATCAGGGCGGACAGGGTCCGGGTAGCTGAAGCTTTCTTT

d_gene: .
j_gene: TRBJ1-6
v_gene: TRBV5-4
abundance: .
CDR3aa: CASSLQGMNSPLHF
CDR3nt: TGTGCCAGCAGCTTGCAGGGGATGAATTCACCCCTCCACTTT